Each of the 20 T cell receptor beta chains below was sequenced from the same sample in a study of tumor-infiltrating lymphocytes in primary liver carcinoma. DNA and RNA were both co-extracted from around 20-30 mg of bulk tissue that had not been sorted. Starting material of 500 to 600 ng total RNA yielded TCR beta cDNA via a constant-region primer. Employing slightly modified ARM-PCR, three nested multiplex PCR rounds were run, and these gave rise to the TCR beta libraries. TRBV1-TRBV30 forward primers and a C-beta reverse primer were used in the first two PCR rounds, which each ran for around 11 cycles. Via MiXCR, TCRdb re-called the multiplex PCR reads, giving one row per CDR3 protein. Here the sample spans around 99,000 distinct CDR3 sequences, just over 65% being singletons. The sample consisted of tumor-adjacent normal liver tissue. Receptor source: a man aged 40-55 years with primary liver carcinoma and hepatitis B virus infection.

The chain uses TRBV28 and TRBJ1-2; possibly TRBD1 for D (6 bases). Per germline, CDR1 MDHEN and CDR2 SYDVKM. The CDR3 consists of 16 residues. Trimming left V 5 bases short and J 0 bases short, with 16 bases between. The chain's CDR3 is CASSPGQSPSNYGYTF. The DNA of the CDR3 is TGTGCCAGCAGTCCAGGACAGAGCCCATCTAACTATGGCTACACCTTC.

On this clonotype: Likely a read error: the CDR3 ends without its conserved phenylalanine or tryptophan. Because the CDR3's place on the DNA is in doubt, the DNA is left out and the CDR3 is given as listed by TCRdb. V and J are TRBV4-1 and TRBJ1-2. Germline lookup yields CDR1 MGHRA and CDR2 YSYEKL. The CDR3 spans 9 residues, counting both ends. The CDR3 here is CASKPGYTS.

This clonotype was seen once. A junction end diverges from the germline sequence, so it may reflect a read error. The J gene is TRBJ2-1, the V gene TRBV28; D tentatively fits TRBD1 or TRBD2 (7 bases each). This CDR3 spans 15 amino acids. The germline V gene has CDR1 MDHEN and CDR2 SYDVKM. In DNA, the CDR3 is TGTGTCAGCAGCAGGGGGGGGGCTGGCTACAATGAGCAGTTCTTC. Translated, it gives CVSSRGGAGYNEQFF. Based on the CDR3 plus reference TRBV28 and TRBJ2-1, the full variable domain is DVKVTQSSRYLVKRTGEKVFLECVQDMDHENMFWYRQDPGLGLRLIYFSYDVKMKEKGDIPEGYSVSREKKERFSLILESASTNQTSMYLCVSSRGGAGYNEQFFGPGTRLTVL.

Of note for this clonotype: This may be a read error, as it is one base from a much larger clone. This sequence joins TRBV12-3 or TRBV12-4 and TRBJ2-5; tentatively, D is TRBD1 or TRBD2 (5 bases each). Trimming took 5 bases from V and 4 from J, leaving 17 bases between them. This CDR3 spans 15 amino acids. The CDR3 loop is CASSPVDGTVETQYF. The CDR3 DNA is TGTGCCAGCAGTCCAGTGGACGGGACGGTAGAGACCCAGTACTTC.

The rearrangement joins TRBV11-2 to TRBJ2-7; 7 bases are a match to TRBD2. The CDR3 extends over 14 amino acids. Germline-derived CDR1 and CDR2 are SGHAT and FQNNGV. V lost 5 bases and J lost 2; bases outside the gene matches: 6. CDR3 in amino acids: CASSRGGSAYEQYF. Here the CDR3 DNA reads TGTGCCAGCAGCCGCGGCGGGAGTGCCTACGAGCAGTACTTC.

Points on this clonotype: A much larger clone lies one base from this, so it may be a read error. The chain links TRBV10-3 to TRBJ2-1, with D unclear. The CDR3 length is 11 residues. Germline lookup yields CDR1 ENHRY and CDR2 SYGVKD. Deletions cut 11 bases from V and 12 bases from J, with 17 bases between. The CDR3 protein is CAVTEGSRQFF. The CDR3 DNA sequence: TGTGCCGTCACTGAAGGGTCTCGGCAGTTCTTC.

Concerning this clonotype itself: A read error may produce the germline difference seen at one junction end. The rearrangement links TRBV7-9 to TRBJ1-4; D unclear. Germline CDR1 and CDR2: SEHNR and FQNEAQ (reference sequence). The CDR3 covers 15 residues. Here the CDR3 DNA reads TGTGTCAGCAGCCCTAGACCCCCTGATACTGAAAAACTGTTTTTT. It codes for CVSSPRPPDTEKLFF.

With respect to this clonotype: Germline is not matched at one junction end, which may reflect a read error. The chain employs TRBV29-1 and TRBJ2-7; no clear D gene. Germline CDR1 is SQVTM and CDR2 is ANQGSEA. The CDR3 consists of 13 residues. The CDR3 sequence is CSVLLSESYEQYF. In DNA, the CDR3 is TGCAGCGTCCTACTATCGGAATCCTACGAGCAATACTTC.

On this clonotype: No conserved phenylalanine or tryptophan is present at the end of the CDR3, so a read error is the likely explanation. The chain couples TRBV29-1 to TRBJ2-7; D gene unclear. The germline V gene encodes CDR1 SQVTM and CDR2 ANQGSEA. The CDR3 consists of 13 residues. Trimming pared 8 bases from V and 0 bases from J, leaving 14 bases between. The CDR3 bases are TGCAGCATTGGGTCCGACGGCTCCTACGAGCAGTACTTA. Its translation: CSIGSDGSYEQYL.

For this clonotype: One end of the junction varies from germline; a read error may be responsible. The chain couples TRBV7-9 to TRBJ1-2; 9 bases line up with TRBD1. Germline V CDR1 and CDR2: SEHNR, FQNEAQ (reference sequence). The CDR3 runs to 17 residues. CDR3 residues: CVSSPPDRGPKEDGYTF. The CDR3 coding sequence is TGTGTCAGCAGCCCTCCGGACAGGGGCCCTAAGGAGGATGGCTACACCTTC.

Comment on this clonotype: Relative to the germline gene, one junction end is altered; a read error may explain this. The chain uses TRBV6-2 or TRBV6-3 and TRBJ2-4; the D is unclear. The V gene's germline CDR1 is MNHEY and CDR2 SVGEGT. The CDR3 consists of 15 residues. CDR3 in DNA: TGTGTCAGCAGTACTTTTGGAGTAGACAAAAACATTCATTACTTC. Its translation: CVSSTFGVDKNIHYF.

With regard to this clonotype: The conserved phenylalanine or tryptophan is not found at the CDR3 terminus, so this likely reflects a read error. The genes are TRBV2 and TRBJ2-7, with D perhaps TRBD1 (6 bases). Germline V gene sequence: CDR1 SNHLY, CDR2 FYNNEI. The CDR3 loop spans 15 amino acids. CDR3 in amino acids: CASSENRAVSYEQYL. The CDR3 nucleotides read TGTGCCAGCAGTGAGAACAGGGCGGTCTCCTATGAGCAGTACCTC.

Of note for this clonotype: This clone may be a read error of a much larger clone one base away. This chain connects TRBV6-2 or TRBV6-3 to TRBJ1-1; no clear D gene. Germline assignment: CDR1 MNHEY and CDR2 SVGEGT. V dropped 2 bases and J dropped 3 bases, with 1 base sitting between them. The CDR3 has 11 amino acids. The CDR3 spells CASSYHTEAFF. In DNA form, the CDR3 reads TGTGCCAGCAGTTACCACACTGAAGCTTTCTTT.

Remarks on this clonotype: One junction end disagrees with the germline gene, perhaps due to a read error. CDR3 amino acids: CASSPHSTYTQYF. In nucleotides, the CDR3 is TGTGCCAGCAGCCCCCATAGCACATATACGCAGTATTTT. The V gene is TRBV11-2, the J gene TRBJ2-3; D is uncertain. The CDR3 is made up of 13 amino acids. Germline V gives CDR1 SGHAT, CDR2 FQNNGV.

This clonotype was detected once. Mismatch with germline at one junction end may stem from a read error. V gene TRBV11-2 combines with J gene TRBJ1-4; D unclear. CDR3 size: 13 residues. In germline, CDR1 is SGHAT, CDR2 FQNNGV. CDR3 residues: CASGLEPSEKLVF. DNA of the CDR3: TGTGCCAGCGGCTTAGAACCAAGTGAGAAACTGGTTTTT. Full variable domain (rest looked up from reference TRBV11-2 and TRBJ1-4): EAGVAQSPRYKIIEKRQSVAFWCNPISGHATLYWYQQILGQGPKLLIQFQNNGVVDDSQLPKDRFSAERLKGVDSTLKIQPAKLEDSAVYLCASGLEPSEKLVFGSGTQLSVL.

This clonotype was picked up a small number of times. At one end the junction does not follow the germline gene, possibly because of a read error. V is TRBV7-9 and J is TRBJ2-7; TRBD2 aligns across 7 bases. Germline values: CDR1 SEHNR, CDR2 FQNEAQ (reference sequence). The length of the CDR3 is 14 residues. CDR3 sequence (DNA): TGTGCCAGCAGCTTAGTTTCGACTAGCACAGCCCCCTTTTTC. Translating it yields CASSLVSTSTAPFF.

This clonotype was seen at least ten times. The chain recombines TRBV11-2 with TRBJ1-3; no definite D call. The CDR3 spans 15 residues. The V gene's germline CDR1 is SGHAT and CDR2 FQNNGV. Trimming removed 4 bases from V and 0 bases from J, with 10 bases in between. CDR3 DNA sequence: TGTGCCAGCAGCTCTACACTTCTCTCTGGAAACACCATATATTTT. It translates to CASSSTLLSGNTIYF.

In its sample, this clonotype was seen a few times. CDR3 protein: CSVEGLAGAPNEQFF. Written as DNA, the CDR3 is TGCAGCGTCGAGGGTCTGGCGGGAGCTCCCAATGAGCAGTTCTTC. The V gene is TRBV29-1, the J gene TRBJ2-1, with 7 bases aligning to TRBD2. The V gene end was trimmed by 6 bases and the J gene end by 6 bases; junction bases not matched to a gene: 14. The CDR3 runs 15 residues. Germline V CDR1 and CDR2: SQVTM, ANQGSEA.

Concerning this clonotype itself: A read error may produce the germline difference seen at one junction end. V is TRBV11-2 and J is TRBJ2-1; D may be TRBD2 (6 bases). The germline CDR1 and CDR2 sequences are SGHAT and FQNNGV. The CDR3 has 14 amino acids. The DNA for the CDR3 is TGCGCCAGCTGTTCAGCGGGCCCTGGGAATGAGCAGCTCTTC. Amino acid sequence: CASCSAGPGNEQLF.

Turning to this clonotype: The CDR3 does not close with the conserved phenylalanine or tryptophan, likely indicating a read error. It is unclear where the CDR3 begins or ends on the DNA, so no DNA is shown, and the CDR3 is as TCRdb lists it. The chain carries TRBV4-1 and TRBJ1-1; the D call in the table, TRBD1, was not verified against the DNA. The germline V gene has CDR1 MGHRA and CDR2 YSYEKL. Counting both end residues, the CDR3 totals 15 amino acids. This CDR3 is CASSQLRGDDTETFL.